This TCR beta chain stems from a study of T cell responses to AZD1222 COVID-19 vaccine. In the case of this clone: What it recognizes is unknown.

Libraries were prepared by immunoSEQ multiplex PCR; TCRdb keeps only in-frame clonotypes and omits some of them. The repertoire consists of 150,000 or so clones, with over 80% occurring once and the leading ten covering about a tenth. Findings of the study overall: Spike was spanned by vaccine-associated CD4 TCRs, with dominance at 160-218 and 743-854.

The germline CDR1 and CDR2 sequences are SGHNT and YENEEA. This CDR3 has 16 amino acids. The J segment lost 5 bases and the V segment lost 5 bases, leaving 9 bases of the junction unmatched. This specimen consisted of peripheral blood, obtained 28 days after the second AZD1222 dose. The receptor was isolated from an adult who received the AZD1222 COVID-19 vaccine. The gene calls are TRBV11-3 and TRBJ2-3, with 11 bases identical to TRBD2. This chain's CDR3 is CASSRQTSGSRDTQYF. CDR3 DNA sequence: TGTGCCAGCAGCCGACAAACTAGCGGGAGCCGAGATACGCAGTATTTT. The full variable domain, its missing parts supplied by reference TRBV11-3 and TRBJ2-3, is EAGVVQSPRYKIIEKKQPVAFWCNPISGHNTLYWYLQNLGQGPELLIRYENEEAVDDSQLPKDRFSAERLKGVDSTLKIQPAELGDSAVYLCASSRQTSGSRDTQYFGPGTRLTVL.